These 24 T cell receptor beta chains share one sample of origin, sequenced in a study of blood T cell repertoires in COVID-19. Libraries were prepared by immunoSEQ multiplex PCR; TCRdb keeps only in-frame clonotypes and omits some of them. The data show approximately 50,000 clones, around 90% seen once. Sequenced input: peripheral blood. The receptors stem from a man aged 50-60 years with active COVID-19.

The chain uses TRBV28 and TRBJ1-2; 9 bases align to TRBD1. The germline V gene encodes CDR1 MDHEN and CDR2 SYDVKM. CDR3 length: 15 amino acids. V dropped 7 bases and J dropped 8; count of bases not matched to a gene: 14. CDR3 region: CASTHGDRELWGYTF. For the CDR3, the DNA is TGTGCCAGCACCCACGGGGACAGGGAATTGTGGGGCTACACCTTC.

V usage is TRBV9 and J usage is TRBJ1-1, with TRBD1 matching 9 bases. Trimming at V came to 4 bases and at J to 4 bases, leaving 11 bases not matched to a gene. Germline lookup yields CDR1 SGDLS and CDR2 YYNGEE. The CDR3 runs to 16 residues. The CDR3 nucleotides are TGTGCCAGCAGCTTTGGGACAGGGTCCCCTGGCACTGAAGCTTTCTTT. The encoded protein is CASSFGTGSPGTEAFF.

The chain employs TRBV6-6 and TRBJ2-5; 11 nucleotides match TRBD1. This CDR3 contains 14 residues. Germline-derived CDR1 and CDR2 are MNHNY and SVGAGI (reference sequence). J lost 5 bases, V lost 10 bases, and 9 bases had no gene match. The CDR3 DNA reads as TGTGCCACCAAACGGACAGGGGGCGCGGAGACCCAGTACTTC. Translating gives CATKRTGGAETQYF.

V and J are TRBV5-1 and TRBJ2-5; 8 nucleotides agree with TRBD2. After removal of 1 base from V and 1 base from J, the junction contained 0 bases not matched to a gene. Germline loops: CDR1 SGHRS, CDR2 YFSETQ. The CDR3 loop spans 14 amino acids. For the CDR3, the DNA is TGCGCCAGCAGCTTGACTAGCGGCCAAGAGACCCAGTACTTC. Protein: CASSLTSGQETQYF.

This clone was recorded once. The CDR3 loop is CASSLRQGRDEKLFF. As DNA, the CDR3 is TGTGCCAGCTCACTACGACAGGGGCGGGATGAAAAACTGTTTTTT. V usage is TRBV18 and J usage is TRBJ1-4, with 8 nucleotides matching TRBD1. Germline CDR1 is KGHSH and CDR2 is LQKENI. After removal of 4 bases from V and 6 bases from J, the junction contained 7 bases not matched to a gene. The CDR3 covers 15 residues.

The chain is built from TRBV28 and TRBJ1-2; maybe TRBD1 (5 bases). The V gene lost 10 bases and the J gene lost 4 bases, with 13 bases spanning the gap. The germline V gene encodes CDR1 MDHEN and CDR2 SYDVKM. The CDR3 extends over 12 amino acids. The CDR3 here is CATERQFYGYTF. The CDR3 region has the DNA TGTGCCACCGAAAGACAGTTCTATGGCTACACCTTC.

The genes are TRBV19 and TRBJ1-2; D is undetermined. Germline V CDR1 and CDR2: LNHDA, SQIVND (reference sequence). This CDR3 is 13 amino acids long. V gave up 1 base and J gave up 6 bases, with 9 bases separating them. Here the CDR3 DNA reads TGTGCCAGTAGTATAGGAATGAGCGATGGCTACACCTTC. Protein sequence: CASSIGMSDGYTF.

This chain links TRBV15 with TRBJ2-7, with 9 bases aligning to TRBD1. The CDR3 spans 16 residues. Trimming at V came to 3 bases and at J to 2 bases, leaving 8 bases not matched to a gene. Germline V gene lookup returns CDR1 LNHNV and CDR2 YYDKDF (reference sequence). The CDR3, as DNA: TGTGCCACCAGCAGGGGGACAGGGAATCCCCCCTACGAGCAGTACTTC. This sequence encodes CATSRGTGNPPYEQYF.

The chain recombines TRBV28 with TRBJ2-7, with 13 bases fitting TRBD2. Germline V gene data show CDR1 as MDHEN and CDR2 as SYDVKM. There are 15 residues in the CDR3. Trimming cost V 2 bases and J 4 bases; bases outside gene matches: 2. For the CDR3, the DNA is TGTGCCAGCAGTTTAGGGACTAGCGGGGATTACGAGCAGTACTTC. Its translation is CASSLGTSGDYEQYF.

The table lists this clone with a few counts. The V and J genes are TRBV5-1 and TRBJ1-1; the match to TRBD1 covers 8 bases. J was trimmed by 5 bases and V by 0 bases; bases with no gene match: 6. Germline lookup yields CDR1 SGHRS and CDR2 YFSETQ. This CDR3 is 15 amino acids long. In DNA, the CDR3 is TGCGCCAGCAGCTTGGTTACAGGGGGAGAGACTGAAGCTTTCTTT. Translation: CASSLVTGGETEAFF.

V and J are TRBV29-1 and TRBJ1-2; weak D call: TRBD1 (6 bases). The V gene lost 2 bases and the J gene lost 7 bases, with 11 bases spanning the gap. CDR3 length: 12 amino acids. Germline CDR1 is SQVTM and CDR2 is ANQGSEA. As DNA, the CDR3 is TGCAGCGTTGAAAGAACAGGGACTGGCTACACCTTC. Translating it yields CSVERTGTGYTF.

This rearrangement joins TRBV11-1 to TRBJ2-5, with TRBD2 as a possible D gene (6 bases). V shed 4 bases and J shed 1 base, with 16 bases lying between them. Germline CDR1 SGHAT, CDR2 FQDESV (reference sequence). This CDR3 is 16 amino acids long. CDR3 sequence: CASSSRTGTSQETQYF. In nucleotides, the CDR3 is TGTGCCAGCAGCTCTCGAACCGGGACTTCCCAAGAGACCCAGTACTTC.

The CDR3 DNA follows: TGCAGCGCCAGACAGGGCGCTATGAATGAAAAACTGTTTTTT. This translates into CSARQGAMNEKLFF. V and J are TRBV29-1 and TRBJ1-4; 7 bases line up with TRBD1. Germline CDR1 is SQVTM and CDR2 is ANQGSEA. J gave up 5 bases and V 7 bases, and 10 bases lay outside the gene matches. The CDR3 consists of 14 residues.

This clone appeared a single time. The rearrangement links TRBV9 to TRBJ2-7, with a tentative D call TRBD2 (6 bases). In germline, CDR1 is SGDLS, CDR2 YYNGEE. This CDR3 comprises 15 residues. The ends were cut back, 7 bases at V and 2 bases at J, with 19 bases in the middle. DNA for the CDR3: TGTGCCAGCGGGGGAGGAGGGATTAACACCTACGAGCAGTACTTC. It translates to CASGGGGINTYEQYF.

A few counts support this clone. J is TRBJ1-2 and V is TRBV4-2, with D perhaps TRBD1 (6 bases). This CDR3 comprises 15 residues. The germline V gene has CDR1 LGHNA and CDR2 YNFKEQ. Trimming removed 1 base at V and 5 bases at J, with 14 bases between. This CDR3 reads CASSQARTDSYGYTF. For the CDR3, the DNA is TGTGCCAGCAGCCAAGCCCGGACAGACTCATATGGCTACACCTTC.

J is TRBJ1-1 and V is TRBV28; TRBD1 is a possible D gene (5 bases). Trimming took 8 bases from V and 1 from J, leaving 8 bases between them. This CDR3 has 12 amino acids. The germline CDR1 and CDR2 sequences are MDHEN and SYDVKM. In DNA, the CDR3 is TGTGCCAGCGCGGGACCGAACACTGAAGCTTTCTTT. The encoded protein is CASAGPNTEAFF.

The genes are TRBV19 and TRBJ2-7; 11 nucleotides align to TRBD1. This CDR3 has 15 residues. V shed 5 bases and J 6 bases; nucleotides not matched to a gene: 9. CDR1 is LNHDA, CDR2 SQIVND, per germline (reference sequence). CDR3 protein: CASSLFRTGGVEQYF. Here the CDR3 DNA reads TGTGCCAGTAGTCTCTTTAGGACAGGGGGCGTCGAGCAGTACTTC.

This chain joins TRBV27 and TRBJ1-6, with 9 bases identical to TRBD1. The CDR3 covers 14 residues. Germline CDR1 and CDR2: MNHEY and SMNVEV (reference sequence). The V gene end was trimmed by 5 bases and the J gene end by 14 bases; junction bases not matched to a gene: 10. The CDR3 nucleotides read TGTGCCAGCAGTGAAAGAATACAGGGGGCGACCCTCCACTTT. Its protein product is CASSERIQGATLHF.

The chain joins TRBV5-1 to TRBJ1-6; 8 bases are a match to TRBD1. The CDR3 is made up of 15 amino acids. Per germline, CDR1 SGHRS and CDR2 YFSETQ. V dropped 1 base and J dropped 7; count of bases not matched to a gene: 4. The CDR3 protein is CASSLPRTGNSPLHF. DNA of the CDR3: TGCGCCAGCAGCTTGCCCCGGACAGGGAATTCACCCCTCCACTTT.

This chain uses TRBV27 with TRBJ2-5; 9 bases are shared with TRBD2. There are 15 residues in the CDR3. V shed 5 bases, J shed 4 bases, and the junction held 8 bases outside the gene matches. From germline, CDR1 is MNHEY and CDR2 SMNVEV (reference sequence). The CDR3 reads CASSPRGGLRETQYF. CDR3 DNA: TGTGCCAGCAGTCCGCGGGGGGGCCTTAGAGAGACCCAGTACTTC.

This clone is a singleton in its sample. This rearrangement joins TRBV28 to TRBJ1-1; D unresolved. V lost 3 bases, J lost 10 bases, and 12 bases lay in between. The CDR3 contains 12 residues. Germline V gene data show CDR1 as MDHEN and CDR2 as SYDVKM. The DNA for the CDR3 is TGTGCCAGCAGTTTGGGCAGATCGAGAGCTTTCTTT. Translating gives CASSLGRSRAFF. Using reference TRBV28 and TRBJ1-1 for the parts outside the CDR3, the full variable domain is DVKVTQSSRYLVKRTGEKVFLECVQDMDHENMFWYRQDPGLGLRLIYFSYDVKMKEKGDIPEGYSVSREKKERFSLILESASTNQTSMYLCASSLGRSRAFFGQGTRLTVV.

The chain combines TRBV9 with TRBJ1-2, with a weak D call TRBD1 (5 bases). CDR1 SGDLS and CDR2 YYNGEE come from the germline V gene. CDR3 size: 14 residues. V lost 3 bases and J 7 bases, leaving 16 bases between the germline ends. The CDR3 spells CASSASRVLSGYTF. CDR3 nucleotide sequence: TGTGCCAGCAGCGCCTCCAGGGTGTTGAGTGGCTACACCTTC.

The rearrangement joins TRBV4-3 to TRBJ2-1, with 9 positions matching TRBD2. V lost 3 bases, J lost 8 bases, and 5 bases stayed unmatched. Germline V gene sequence: CDR1 LGHNA, CDR2 YSLEER. This CDR3 is built from 14 residues. DNA of the CDR3: TGCGCCAGCAGCCAGGGACTAGCTTGGGATGAGCAGTTCTTC. Translated, it gives CASSQGLAWDEQFF.

The rearrangement uses TRBV7-6 and TRBJ2-5; 7 bases fit TRBD1. CDR3 length equals 16 residues. V shed 5 bases, J shed 5 bases, and the junction held 14 bases outside the gene matches. Per germline, CDR1 SGHVS and CDR2 FNYEAQ. CDR3 sequence reads: CASSLTPDRARETQYF. CDR3 DNA sequence: TGTGCCAGCAGCCTCACACCAGACAGGGCTCGGGAGACCCAGTACTTC.